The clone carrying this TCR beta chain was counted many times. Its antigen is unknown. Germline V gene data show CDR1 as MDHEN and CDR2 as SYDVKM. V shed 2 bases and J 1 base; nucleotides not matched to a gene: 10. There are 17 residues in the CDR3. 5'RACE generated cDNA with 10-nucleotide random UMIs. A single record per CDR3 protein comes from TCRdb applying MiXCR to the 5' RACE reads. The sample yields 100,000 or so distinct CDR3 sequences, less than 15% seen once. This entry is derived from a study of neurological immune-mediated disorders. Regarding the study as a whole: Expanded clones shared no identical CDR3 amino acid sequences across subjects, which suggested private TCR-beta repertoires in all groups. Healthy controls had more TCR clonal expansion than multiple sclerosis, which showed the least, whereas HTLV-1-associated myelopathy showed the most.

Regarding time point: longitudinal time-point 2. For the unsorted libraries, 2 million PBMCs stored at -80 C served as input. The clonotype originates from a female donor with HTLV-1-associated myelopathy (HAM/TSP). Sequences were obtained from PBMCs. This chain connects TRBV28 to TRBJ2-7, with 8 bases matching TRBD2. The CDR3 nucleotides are TGTGCCAGCAGTTTACCCTATCTAGCGGGCCCTTCCTACGAGCAGTACTTC. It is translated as CASSLPYLAGPSYEQYF. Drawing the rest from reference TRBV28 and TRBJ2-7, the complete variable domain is DVKVTQSSRYLVKRTGEKVFLECVQDMDHENMFWYRQDPGLGLRLIYFSYDVKMKEKGDIPEGYSVSREKKERFSLILESASTNQTSMYLCASSLPYLAGPSYEQYFGPGTRLTVT.